These 29 T cell receptor beta chains came from one sample sequenced in a study of long-term antiretroviral therapy in people with HIV. This was the immunoSEQ v3.0 assay at survey level. This table comes from immunoSEQ multiplex PCR, and its TCRdb copy is limited to in-frame clones, with some not included. The data show about 20,000 clones, around 84% seen once. The sequencing used unsorted PBMCs, collected 0.3 years after starting antiretroviral therapy. These receptors originate from a woman in her forties or fifties with HIV.

This clone has more than one count but fewer than ten. The rearrangement joins TRBV2 to TRBJ1-2; D gene ambiguous. Trimming stripped 8 bases from V and 5 bases from J, with 18 bases between. The CDR3 spans 14 residues. In germline, CDR1 is SNHLY, CDR2 FYNNEI. For the CDR3, the DNA is TGTGCCAGCGGGTTAGGACGAATGTTTTATGGCTACACCTTC. Its protein product is CASGLGRMFYGYTF.

This rearrangement joins TRBV19 to TRBJ2-2, with 8 positions matching TRBD1. The CDR3 has 16 residues. The V segment lost 3 bases and the J segment 0 bases; nucleotides outside the gene matches: 3. Germline V lookup: CDR1 LNHDA, CDR2 SQIVND (reference sequence). The CDR3 here is CASSIDRGANTGELFF. As DNA, the CDR3 is TGTGCCAGTAGTATCGACAGGGGCGCGAACACCGGGGAGCTGTTTTTT.

The chain joins TRBV6-1 to TRBJ2-2; the D is unclear. Germline loops: CDR1 MNHNS, CDR2 SASEGT. The CDR3 runs 15 residues. V lost 8 bases to trimming and J lost 4 bases, with 17 bases between them. The CDR3 spells CASPIPPKGTGELFF. CDR3 DNA sequence: TGTGCCAGCCCAATCCCCCCAAAGGGCACCGGGGAGCTGTTTTTT.

This chain connects TRBV12-5 to TRBJ2-7; a possible D gene is TRBD2 (7 bases). V was cut by 0 bases and J by 0 bases, with 12 bases left in between. The CDR3 length is 16 residues. The germline V gene encodes CDR1 LGHNT and CDR2 FRNRAP. CDR3 in amino acids: CASGLVLGGVSYEQYF. The CDR3 DNA reads TGTGCTAGTGGTTTGGTATTAGGGGGGGTCTCCTACGAGCAGTACTTC.

This clone was counted only a few times. The rearrangement links TRBV4-1 to TRBJ2-1; 9 bases line up with TRBD1. V trimming: 0 bases; J trimming: 7 bases; junction bases outside the gene matches: 4. CDR1 is MGHRA and CDR2 is YSYEKL in the germline V gene. The CDR3 runs 15 residues. The CDR3: CASSQDGTGLNEQFF. The CDR3 nucleotides are TGCGCCAGCAGCCAAGATGGGACAGGGTTGAATGAGCAGTTCTTC.

The V call is TRBV12-5, the J call TRBJ2-5; possibly TRBD1 for D (6 bases). In germline, CDR1 is LGHNT, CDR2 FRNRAP. Trimming removed 5 bases from V and 5 bases from J, with 15 bases in between. This CDR3 spans 14 amino acids. The CDR3 DNA follows: TGTGCTAGTGGTATAACTACAGGGTGGGAGACCCAGTACTTC. This encodes CASGITTGWETQYF.

The chain recombines TRBV29-1 with TRBJ1-4; D may be TRBD1 (5 bases). Germline CDR1 SQVTM, CDR2 ANQGSEA. This CDR3 has 13 amino acids. As DNA, the CDR3 is TGCAACCCCCAGGGAAGCCCTAATGAAAAACTGTTTTTT. It yields the protein CNPQGSPNEKLFF. Full variable domain (rest looked up from reference TRBV29-1 and TRBJ1-4): SAVISQKPSRDICQRGTSLTIQCQVDSQVTMMFWYRQQPGQSLTLIATANQGSEATYESGFVIDKFPISRPNLTFSTLTVSNMSPEDSSIYLCNPQGSPNEKLFFGSGTQLSVL.

The rearrangement links TRBV7-8 to TRBJ2-5; 10 nucleotides line up with TRBD1. The CDR3 sequence is 15 residues long. Per the germline V gene, CDR1 is SGHVS and CDR2 is FQNEAQ. V dropped 4 bases and J dropped 2; count of bases not matched to a gene: 4. The CDR3 protein is CASSWGTGVQETQYF. The CDR3 DNA reads TGTGCCAGCAGCTGGGGGACAGGGGTGCAAGAGACCCAGTACTTC.

This clone was seen only once. The J gene is TRBJ2-7, the V gene TRBV6-6; D is uncertain. The CDR3 covers 13 residues. Trimming took 0 bases from V and 3 from J, leaving 6 bases between them. Per germline, CDR1 MNHNY and CDR2 SVGAGI (reference sequence). The CDR3: CASSYSSSYEQYF. Written as DNA, the CDR3 is TGTGCCAGCAGTTACTCCTCGAGCTACGAGCAGTACTTC.

The chain couples TRBV7-3 to TRBJ2-7; D ambiguous. The CDR3 contains 12 residues. Trimming removed 3 bases from V and 5 bases from J, with 8 bases in between. Germline-derived CDR1 and CDR2 are SGHTA and FQGTGA. The CDR3 is CASSFLTDEQYV. DNA of the CDR3: TGTGCCAGCAGCTTCCTTACGGACGAGCAGTACGTC.

This clone was recorded only once. This chain uses TRBV29-1 with TRBJ2-5; D ambiguous. Germline CDR1 reads SQVTM; CDR2 reads ANQGSEA. Trimming removed 0 bases at V and 1 base at J, with 15 bases between. The CDR3 spans 16 residues. CDR3: CSVEDRTWAGQETQYF. In DNA, the CDR3 is TGCAGCGTTGAAGATCGGACCTGGGCTGGCCAAGAGACCCAGTACTTC.

By sample share, this clone is large. V usage is TRBV27 and J usage is TRBJ1-2, with no clear D. This CDR3 has 15 amino acids. Germline CDR1 MNHEY, CDR2 SMNVEV (reference sequence). V was shortened by 6 bases and J by 6 bases, with 20 bases between the two germline ends. CDR3 nucleotide sequence: TGTGCCAGCAGCCAAAAGGCGGGCGGGCCCAATGGCTACACCTTC. Its protein product is CASSQKAGGPNGYTF.

This clone was counted only a few times. The chain uses TRBV6-5 and TRBJ1-4; D not certain. V was trimmed by 2 bases and J by 7 bases, leaving 11 bases between them. The CDR3 sequence is 14 residues long. Looked up from germline, CDR1 is MNHEY and CDR2 is SVGAGI. The CDR3 nucleotides are TGTGCCAGCAGTTACAGTGGGCCCGTTGAAAAACTGTTTTTT. As protein: CASSYSGPVEKLFF.

The chain uses TRBV7-3 and TRBJ1-1; no definite D call. The CDR3 loop spans 15 amino acids. The V end was cut by 1 base, the J end by 2 bases, with 11 bases between. The germline V gene has CDR1 SGHTA and CDR2 FQGTGA. Here the CDR3 DNA reads TGTGCCAGCAGCTTAAGTGGTCTGACCAACACTGAAGCTTTCTTT. It codes for CASSLSGLTNTEAFF.

This sequence joins TRBV5-6 and TRBJ1-6; D unresolved. Germline-derived CDR1 and CDR2 are SGHDT and YYEEEE. The length of the CDR3 is 16 residues. Deletions cut 1 base from V and 0 bases from J, with 8 bases between. This CDR3 reads CASSLFRGSYNSPLHF. CDR3 nucleotide sequence: TGTGCCAGCAGCTTGTTCCGGGGCTCCTATAATTCACCCCTCCACTTT. The full variable domain, in which reference TRBV5-6 and TRBJ1-6 provide the parts outside the CDR3, is DAGVTQSPTHLIKTRGQQVTLRCSPKSGHDTVSWYQQALGQGPQFIFQYYEEEERQRGNFPDRFSGHQFPNYSSELNVNALLLGDSALYLCASSLFRGSYNSPLHFGNGTRLTVT.

This sequence joins TRBV7-3 and TRBJ1-1; D is unresolved. The CDR3 spans 14 residues. Germline CDR1 SGHTA, CDR2 FQGTGA. V dropped 1 base and J dropped 1 base, with 7 bases sitting between them. Written as DNA, the CDR3 is TGTGCCAGCAGCTTAAACGGCCCGAACACTGAAGCTTTCTTT. Translation gives CASSLNGPNTEAFF.

The chain carries TRBV9 and TRBJ2-2, with a possible D match to TRBD2 (7 bases). The CDR3 runs 14 residues. With 0 bases removed from V and 6 bases from J, the gap between germline ends came to 9 bases. Germline V CDR1 and CDR2: SGDLS, YYNGEE. The CDR3 coding sequence is TGTGCCAGCAGCGTAGTCGGGGGGCCCGGGGAGCTGTTTTTT. This encodes CASSVVGGPGELFF. Supplemented by reference TRBV9 and TRBJ2-2, the full variable domain reads DSGVTQTPKHLITATGQRVTLRCSPRSGDLSVYWYQQSLDQGLQFLIQYYNGEERAKGNILERFSAQQFPDLHSELNLSSLELGDSALYFCASSVVGGPGELFFGEGSRLTVL.

A single count supports this clone. This rearrangement joins TRBV11-2 to TRBJ1-3, with D tentatively TRBD1 (5 bases). The V and J ends lost 4 bases and 4 bases respectively, with 17 bases between them. The CDR3 is 16 residues long. CDR1 is SGHAT, CDR2 FQNNGV, per germline. CDR3 DNA sequence: TGTGCCAGCAGCTCAAGAGACAGCCCCTTCGGAAACACCATATATTTT. Residues: CASSSRDSPFGNTIYF.

V usage is TRBV27 and J usage is TRBJ1-5; a weak D match, TRBD1 (6 bases). V lost 5 bases to trimming and J lost 1 base, with 15 bases between them. CDR3 length equals 16 residues. From germline, CDR1 is MNHEY and CDR2 SMNVEV (reference sequence). Here the CDR3 reads CASSPGQSRSNQPQHF. In DNA, the CDR3 is TGTGCCAGCAGTCCCGGACAGTCCCGGAGCAATCAGCCCCAGCATTTT.

The J gene is TRBJ1-5, the V gene TRBV14, with D unclear. The germline CDR1 and CDR2 sequences are SGHDN and FVKESK. The CDR3 consists of 13 residues. V lost 1 base and J 5 bases, leaving 6 bases between the germline ends. This CDR3 reads CASSQVAHQPQHF. Written as DNA, the CDR3 is TGTGCCAGCAGCCAAGTAGCGCATCAGCCCCAGCATTTT. The whole variable domain, remainder taken from reference TRBV14 and TRBJ1-5, is EAGVTQFPSHSVIEKGQTVTLRCDPISGHDNLYWYRRVMGKEIKFLLHFVKESKQDESGMPNNRFLAERTGGTYSTLKVQPAELEDSGVYFCASSQVAHQPQHFGDGTRLSIL.

This chain uses TRBV7-3 with TRBJ1-1, with a weak D call TRBD1 (5 bases). The CDR3 spans 13 residues. Trimming stripped 1 base from V and 11 bases from J, with 14 bases between. In germline, CDR1 is SGHTA, CDR2 FQGTGA. The CDR3 is CASSLSQTADAFF. The CDR3 nucleotides read TGTGCCAGCAGCTTAAGCCAGACAGCCGACGCTTTCTTT.

The V and J genes are TRBV27 and TRBJ2-4; 7 positions match TRBD1. There are 15 residues in the CDR3. V was clipped by 6 bases and J by 2 bases; unmatched bases: 7. Germline-derived CDR1 and CDR2 are MNHEY and SMNVEV (reference sequence). The DNA of the CDR3 is TGTGCCAGCAGCAGACAGGGAGTGACCAAAAACATTCAGTACTTC. Amino acid sequence: CASSRQGVTKNIQYF.

The V call is TRBV11-2, the J call TRBJ2-7; TRBD1 matches at 9 bases. V shed 5 bases and J 4 bases; nucleotides not matched to a gene: 9. Per the germline V gene, CDR1 is SGHAT and CDR2 is FQNNGV. This CDR3 spans 15 amino acids. CDR3 in DNA: TGTGCCAGCAGCCTGCGGTTTGGACAGGGGTACGAGCAGTACTTC. This encodes CASSLRFGQGYEQYF.

The genes are TRBV5-1 and TRBJ1-1; TRBD1 aligns across 7 bases. The CDR3 is made up of 15 amino acids. J gave up 0 bases and V 3 bases, and 5 bases lay outside the gene matches. CDR1 and CDR2 from the germline V gene are SGHRS and YFSETQ. CDR3 bases: TGCGCCAGCAGCTCGGAGGACAGGTTGAACACTGAAGCTTTCTTT. Translated: CASSSEDRLNTEAFF. The variable domain in full, completed from reference TRBV5-1 and TRBJ1-1, reads KAGVTQTPRYLIKTRGQQVTLSCSPISGHRSVSWYQQTPGQGLQFLFEYFSETQRNKGNFPGRFSGRQFSNSRSEMNVSTLELGDSALYLCASSSEDRLNTEAFFGQGTRLTVV.

This clone has more than one count but fewer than ten. The chain is built from TRBV5-1 and TRBJ2-5; no clear D gene. The CDR3 spans 15 residues. Looked up from germline, CDR1 is SGHRS and CDR2 is YFSETQ. With 0 bases removed from V and 2 bases from J, the gap between germline ends came to 11 bases. In DNA form, the CDR3 reads TGCGCCAGCAGCTTGGATCTGCGAATGCAAGAGACCCAGTACTTC. This translates into CASSLDLRMQETQYF.

The V call is TRBV4-1, the J call TRBJ1-6; D gene ambiguous. Germline V gene lookup returns CDR1 MGHRA and CDR2 YSYEKL. The CDR3 covers 16 residues. Deletions cut 1 base from V and 6 bases from J, with 13 bases between. DNA of the CDR3: TGCGCCAGCAGCCAAGGTTTCCCCAGACCTAATTCACCCCTCCACTTT. It yields the protein CASSQGFPRPNSPLHF.

The chain links TRBV5-4 to TRBJ2-3; D might be TRBD1 (6 bases). Germline V CDR1 and CDR2: SGHNT, YYREEE (reference sequence). Trimming left V 4 bases short and J 4 bases short, with 10 bases between. The CDR3 spans 13 residues. The CDR3 sequence: CASSTQGADTQYF. The CDR3 nucleotides read TGTGCCAGCAGCACACAGGGAGCAGATACGCAGTATTTT.

This rearrangement joins TRBV5-1 to TRBJ2-7; perhaps TRBD2 as D (5 bases). The V and J ends lost 4 bases and 3 bases respectively, with 14 bases between them. The germline V gene encodes CDR1 SGHRS and CDR2 YFSETQ. The CDR3 covers 14 residues. The CDR3 region has the DNA TGCGCCAGCAGCCTCCTTCCCGGGGACTACGAGCAGTACGTC. Protein sequence: CASSLLPGDYEQYV.

V and J are TRBV15 and TRBJ2-7; D is possibly TRBD1 (5 bases). The CDR3 is 14 residues long. Per the germline V gene, CDR1 is LNHNV and CDR2 is YYDKDF (reference sequence). V shed 7 bases and J shed 4 bases, with 17 bases lying between them. The CDR3 is CATTSSGHRYEQYV. CDR3 DNA: TGTGCCACCACGAGTTCAGGACATAGATACGAGCAGTACGTC.